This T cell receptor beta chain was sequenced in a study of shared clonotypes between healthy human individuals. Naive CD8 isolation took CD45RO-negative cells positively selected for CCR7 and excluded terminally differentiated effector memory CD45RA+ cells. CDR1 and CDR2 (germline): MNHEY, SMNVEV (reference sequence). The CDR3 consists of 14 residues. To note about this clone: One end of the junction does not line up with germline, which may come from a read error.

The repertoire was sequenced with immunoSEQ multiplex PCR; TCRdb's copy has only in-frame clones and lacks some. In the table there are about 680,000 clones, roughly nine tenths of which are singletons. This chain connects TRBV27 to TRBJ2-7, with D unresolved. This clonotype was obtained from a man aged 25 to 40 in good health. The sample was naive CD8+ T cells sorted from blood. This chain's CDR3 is CASRLSRGTYEQYF. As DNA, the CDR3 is TGTGCCAGCAGGTTATCACGAGGTACCTACGAGCAGTACTTC.